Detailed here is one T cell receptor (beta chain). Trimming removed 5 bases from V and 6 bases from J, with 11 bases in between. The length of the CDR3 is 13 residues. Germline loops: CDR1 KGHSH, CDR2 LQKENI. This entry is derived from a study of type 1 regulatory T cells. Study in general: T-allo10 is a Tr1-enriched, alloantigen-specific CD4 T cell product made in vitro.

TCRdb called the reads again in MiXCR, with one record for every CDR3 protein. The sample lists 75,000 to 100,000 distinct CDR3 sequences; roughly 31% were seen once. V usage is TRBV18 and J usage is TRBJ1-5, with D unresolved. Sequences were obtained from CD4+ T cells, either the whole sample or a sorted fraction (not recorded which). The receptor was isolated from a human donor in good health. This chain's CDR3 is CASSGARGQPQHF. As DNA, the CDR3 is TGTGCCAGCTCAGGCGCTCGGGGTCAGCCCCAGCATTTT.